Below are 7 T cell receptor beta chains sequenced from a single sample in a study of monozygotic twins with inflammatory bowel disease. TCRdb re-analyzed the 5' RACE reads; it lists each CDR3 protein once, without DNA. Its clone listing holds some 150,000 distinct CDR3 sequences. The sequenced material came from blood. The receptors stem from a human donor with ulcerative colitis or Crohn's disease, or a healthy co-twin of an affected twin (not recorded which).

This CDR3 reads CSARDTRDWVAKNIQYF. The chain links TRBV20-1 to TRBJ2-4; the D call from TCRdb, TRBD1, cannot be confirmed without DNA. Looked up from germline, CDR1 is DFQATT and CDR2 is SNEGSKA (reference sequence). CDR3 length: 17 residues.

This chain connects TRBV5-4 to TRBJ2-2; the D call from TCRdb, TRBD2, cannot be confirmed without DNA. The CDR3 totals 16 residues. CDR1 is SGHNT and CDR2 is YYREEE in the germline V gene (reference sequence). This CDR3 is CASSPDREGNTGELFF.

The chain joins TRBV7-2 to TRBJ2-3; without DNA, the TCRdb call of TRBD2 cannot be checked. Germline CDR1 SGHTA, CDR2 FQGNSA. The CDR3 has 12 amino acids. The CDR3 reads CASSFRAGSQYF.

The rearrangement links TRBV20-1 to TRBJ2-1; checking the TCRdb D call of TRBD2 is not possible without DNA. Germline assignment: CDR1 DFQATT and CDR2 SNEGSKA (reference sequence). This CDR3 is built from 17 residues. This CDR3 is CSARGSTEAPSIHEQFF.

This CDR3 is CSSSLGTPAYNEQFF. The chain recombines TRBV7-7 with TRBJ2-1; TCRdb returns TRBD2, unconfirmable since there is no DNA. CDR3 length equals 15 residues. Germline V gene sequence: CDR1 SSHAT, CDR2 FNYEAQ (reference sequence).

This chain links TRBV20-1 with TRBJ2-5; TCRdb's D gene call, TRBD1, goes unchecked for lack of DNA. The CDR3 contains 13 residues. The germline gives CDR1 DFQATT, CDR2 SNEGSKA (reference sequence). Here the CDR3 reads CSARGGRVETQYF.

V gene TRBV20-1 combines with J gene TRBJ2-1; TCRdb names TRBD2, which stays unverified in the absence of DNA. The germline gives CDR1 DFQATT, CDR2 SNEGSKA (reference sequence). The CDR3 extends over 12 amino acids. CDR3 residues: CSGSGGYNEQFF.